This entry is about one T cell receptor (beta chain). This clone occurred a few times. The specificity of this receptor is unknown. Compared with germline, one end of the junction differs, possibly owing to a read error. Its CDR3 holds 17 amino acids, cysteine through phenylalanine. Kept here is only the CDR3 DNA, which spans 51 bases and is read in frame from base 1. The germline V gene encodes CDR1 SEHNR and CDR2 FQNEAQ (reference sequence). The library was obtained by the immunoSEQ multiplex PCR assay. A mixture of 60 forward primers for TCR Vbeta segments and 13 reverse primers for TCR Jbeta segments was used in the multiplex PCR. The CDR3 region of rearranged TCR beta genes was amplified from genomic DNA by a multiplex PCR assay. Amplified TCR beta libraries were sequenced as 87-base-pair reads on the Illumina HiSeq System. The source study handled its data this way. A later analysis counted 65 million to 90 million unique TCR beta chains across the 666 repertoires, and 10 million to 11 million of these chains were shared by at least two donors. A nearest-neighbor algorithm error-corrected the raw reads and collapsed the reads into unique sequences, merging closely related sequences to remove PCR and sequencing errors. CDR3 sequences were aligned to IMGT reference sequences to assign V, D and J gene segments. For a sequence to be retained, at least a six-nucleotide match to both a V gene segment and a J gene segment was required. A rearrangement was called productive if the CDR3 had no stop codons and remained in frame with V and J, and every other rearrangement was called non-productive. Following IMGT convention, CDR3 was defined as the stretch from the second conserved V-encoded cysteine up to the conserved J-encoded phenylalanine. Sequences without an unambiguous match to a single V gene segment were excluded from the earlier analysis of several hundred of the donors. In an earlier analysis of about 590 of the donors, a V segment was called functional when productive rearrangements were above 56.7%, and segregating when the standard deviation between donors exceeded 5%. A statistical classification framework was developed to diagnose cytomegalovirus status using the catalog of TCR beta chain sequences. A later analysis assigned V and J genes by comparing TCR nucleotide sequences with IMGT/GENE-DB human TR gene sequences. Using the TCRdist pipeline, a later analysis assigned CDR3 sequences along with most-parsimonious VDJ recombination scenarios. In a later analysis, each TCR beta chain was defined by its CDR3 amino acid sequence together with its V-gene family, and reads without a unique V-gene family were excluded. As a way to deal with suspected cross-contamination and a sequencing artifact, a later analysis dropped approximately 590 nucleotide sequences that were highly shared and had low generation probability. A later analysis calculated a clonal expansion index for each public chain from normalized within-repertoire ranks of inferred template counts. Generation probabilities in a later analysis came from a VDJ recombination model fitted to out-of-frame rearrangements, and those results were checked against IGoR. A later analysis scored TCR-TCR, TCR-HLA and TCR-CMV co-occurrence with hypergeometric tests, applying a repertoire-size bias correction to TCR pairs. In a later analysis, false discovery rates were estimated by permuting HLA or CMV assignments 20 times. A later analysis grouped co-occurring TCRs with DBSCAN, adding TCRdist sequence similarity when clustering within HLA-allele-positive subsets. Repertoires with fewer than 30,000 or more than 120,000 public chains, plus five repertoires with anomalous nucleotide sharing, were excluded from co-occurrence clustering. This immuneACCESS table, as held by TCRdb, lists in-frame sequences with V and J called but not all clones. Of the missing ones, under half trace to an unresolved V gene in checked studies; the others have no known cause. D and trimming come from the DNA, and the V and J calls and clone size come from that table. The sample profile shows under 90,000 clones; 75% to 85% of them were found once. The biggest ten clones account for under 4% of the sample.

The cohort consisted of 666 healthy bone marrow donors. Cohort members were all nominally healthy when sampled, although unrecorded immune exposures were likely present. The donor tested CMV seronegative, placing the donor among the 300 to 400 seronegative members of the cohort. A peripheral blood sample was collected from each donor, and TCR beta sequencing was performed on peripheral blood mononuclear cells. Genomic DNA extraction from the blood cell samples was performed with the Qiagen DNeasy Blood Extraction Kit. This record belongs to a study of cytomegalovirus exposure and HLA in healthy donors (dated by TCRdb to about 2017). Regarding the research as a whole: An earlier analysis of some 620 of the donors reported approximately 280 Gb of sequence data and 117 million unique TCR beta sequences obtained from around 180 million T cells. Approximately 300 gigabases of sequencing data and approximately 91 million unique TCR sequences made up an early release that covered 500 to 700 HLA-typed donors. Of the 300 to 450 genotyped donors, approximately 83% fell in the genetic ancestry cluster associated with self-reported Caucasian donors. The aim of the study was to test whether cataloging public T cell receptors could identify signatures of past pathogen exposure. The study used immunosequencing to profile the T cell repertoires of under 700 subjects and linked those repertoires to cytomegalovirus serostatus. Along with the roughly 700-subject first cohort, a separate validation cohort of more than 90 different subjects was used. To predict cytomegalovirus infection status, the study brought together high-throughput TCR immunosequencing, statistical association of individual TCRs with disease status, and machine learning. A later analysis re-examined previously published TCR beta repertoires from around 670 donors and added high-resolution HLA genotyping to investigate patterns of TCR occurrence. The later analysis used no new phenotypic data to find candidate immune exposures, relying instead on TCR beta sequences and their occurrence across donors. An earlier analysis of around 580 of the donors used high-throughput TCR beta sequencing to judge whether each TCR beta V gene segment behaved as functional or pseudogenic. Alongside the repertoire data, information on donor age, sex, ethnicity and CMV serostatus was compiled. In a later genetic analysis, genome-wide SNP genotypes for about three fifths of the roughly 670 donors were used, and that subset was treated as a discovery cohort. All discovery cohort repertoires had been generated on a single sequencing platform. Both class I and class II loci were covered by HLA typing, at four-digit resolution. The number of donors typed differed by locus, with about 629-630 for A, B, C, DRB1 and DQB1, around 500 for DQA1, 600 to 610 for DPA1, and some 440 for DPB1. Roughly five DR-DQ haplotypes were handled as single units for association and clustering because linkage in the cohort was strong. Among 300 to 500 genotyped donors of the cohort, an average of approximately 240,000 unique TCR beta nucleotide sequences was sequenced per donor, of which roughly 18% were non-productive. General findings and caveats noted by the study authors: In the study, about 150 TCR beta chains were listed as associated with cytomegalovirus. Three of the identified cytomegalovirus-associated TCR beta chains were confirmed in vitro to be specific for cytomegalovirus antigens. In a later genetic analysis, fewer N-insertions in productive TCRs were reported among donors in an Asian-associated ancestry cluster than the roughly 700-donor mean. A group of highly shared sequence variants was considered likely to be a technical artifact of the sequencing pipeline. A later genetic analysis associated a missense DCLRE1C variant with V-gene and J-gene trimming of TCR beta chains, and an independent cohort replicated the association. Assigning TCR associations to individual alleles was difficult when HLA alleles, especially DR and DQ, strongly co-occurred. In a later analysis, most CMV-associated TCR beta chains were found to appear HLA-restricted, with HLA associations seemingly driven largely by CMV exposure. In this cohort, only TCR beta chains were sequenced, and detectable features were limited by the absence of alpha or paired-chain data. The authors suggested that the approach could potentially be generalized to other disease states and immunological phenotypes. Some IMGT-functional V segments, including TRBV6-2 and TRBV6-3, could not be distinguished by the 87-base-pair reads and were therefore excluded. A later analysis found that HLA-associated TCR beta chains were more clonally expanded and had lower generation probabilities than equally common non-associated chains. For the cohort, immune exposure information was limited to CMV serostatus. In a later analysis, over 15,000 TCR beta sequences were associated with specific HLA alleles at a false discovery rate of 0.05. Most TCR sequences were observed very rarely across donors, whereas some public TCRs were present in many individuals. Because counts were too low, about 18 rarely observed V segments, including chromosome 9 orphons, were excluded from the earlier analysis of a few hundred of the donors. In an earlier analysis of under 600 of the donors, most TCR beta V segments were observed in productive rearrangements about 90% or about 30% of the time, broadly matching IMGT annotations. A further reported finding was that TCR beta sequences accurately predicted the HLA-A and HLA-B alleles for most subjects in the first cohort. In both the original and validation cohorts, the classifier was reported to diagnose cytomegalovirus status with high specificity and sensitivity. Because some donors lacked HLA typing at each locus, the association tests relied only on the typed subset. Linkage disequilibrium might explain the correlated functional status among segregating V segments, but an unknown experimental factor could not be excluded. A later analysis reported that several top co-occurrence clusters appeared linked to parvovirus B19, influenza, CMV and Epstein-Barr virus. Sequencing depth was assumed to be roughly uniform across donors in the presence/absence analyses, though that assumption may not hold. In a later analysis, TCR association rates were found to vary across HLA loci, with the most associated TCRs seen for DRB1 alleles and the fewest for HLA-C alleles.

The material sequenced was PBMCs. The source is a man in his forties in good health and CMV-seronegative. The V gene is TRBV7-9 and the J gene is TRBJ1-5; 10 middle bases align to TRBD1. The CDR3 reads CSSSWGTGAHSNQPQHF. The DNA reads TGTTCCAGCAGCTGGGGGACAGGGGCCCATAGCAATCAGCCCCAGCATTTT.